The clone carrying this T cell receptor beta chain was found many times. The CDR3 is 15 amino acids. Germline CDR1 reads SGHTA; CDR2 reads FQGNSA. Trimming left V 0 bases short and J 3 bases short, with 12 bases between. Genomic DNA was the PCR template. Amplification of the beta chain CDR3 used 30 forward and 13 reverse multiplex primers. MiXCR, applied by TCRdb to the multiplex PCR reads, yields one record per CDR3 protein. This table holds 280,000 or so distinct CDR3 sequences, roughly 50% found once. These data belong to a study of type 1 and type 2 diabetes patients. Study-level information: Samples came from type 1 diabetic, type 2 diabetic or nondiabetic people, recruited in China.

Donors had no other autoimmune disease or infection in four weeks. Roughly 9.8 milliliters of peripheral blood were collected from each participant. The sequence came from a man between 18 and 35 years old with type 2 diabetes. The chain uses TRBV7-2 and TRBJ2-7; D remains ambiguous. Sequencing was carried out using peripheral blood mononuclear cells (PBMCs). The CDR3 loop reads CASSLAYRPVYEQYF. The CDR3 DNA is TGTGCCAGCAGCTTAGCGTATCGTCCCGTCTACGAGCAGTACTTC.